These T cell receptor beta chains were read from a single sample in a study of spatial heterogeneity in lung cancer. TCRdb itself ran the 5' RACE reads through MiXCR, one entry per CDR3 protein. This table holds about 52,000 distinct CDR3 sequences, roughly 7.4% found once. The sample consisted of PBMCs, taken at follow-up. The receptor set was obtained from a female donor with early-stage non-small cell lung cancer. Both conserved end residues are part of each CDR3. Each record gives: D gene, V gene, J gene, CDR3 protein. A D gene is named only where the DNA matches it firmly.

.	TRBV20-1	TRBJ1-1	CSASQDRAFF
.	TRBV6-5	TRBJ1-2	CASSSPVPPYGYTF
.	TRBV7-2	TRBJ1-2	CASSLAVRGVYGYTF
.	TRBV12-3/TRBV12-4	TRBJ2-2	CASSSDMRFTGELFF
.	TRBV15	TRBJ2-5	CATSSDTETQYF
.	TRBV27	TRBJ2-7	CASSWGRAYEQYF
TRBD2	TRBV7-9	TRBJ2-1	CASFELAGLVGDEQFF
.	TRBV12-5	TRBJ1-5	CASGKDSLLDQPQHF
TRBD1	TRBV24-1	TRBJ1-1	CATRTGGSEAFF
.	TRBV7-9	TRBJ2-5	CASSLGGNVETQYF
.	TRBV11-2	TRBJ2-7	CASGFISGTALSYEQYF
.	TRBV10-3	TRBJ2-3	CAISELGGFTDTQYF
.	TRBV5-1	TRBJ2-3	CASSLLLAGTDTQYF
.	TRBV20-1	TRBJ1-2	CRAVWTYGYTF
TRBD1	TRBV11-2	TRBJ1-4	CASSLSIQGNNEKLFF
.	TRBV11-1	TRBJ2-6	CASSLAGSLSGANVLTF
.	TRBV15	TRBJ2-5	CATSRDLGLSETQYF
.	TRBV7-9	TRBJ1-1	CASSREAKNTEAFF
.	TRBV5-5	TRBJ2-7	CASSLIQAISYEQYF
TRBD1	TRBV5-1	TRBJ1-2	CASSPGQGARGYTF
.	TRBV4-1	TRBJ2-7	CASSQFRKTGGSYEQYF
.	TRBV4-3	TRBJ2-7	CASSQFEGSSYEQYF
.	TRBV20-1	TRBJ2-7	CSAAEPDEQYF
TRBD1	TRBV5-1	TRBJ1-2	CASSSTGTGGPANYGYTF
.	TRBV7-6	TRBJ1-4	CASSSRGDRSPQKLFF
.	TRBV20-1	TRBJ1-1	CSATDLRGNTEAFF
TRBD1	TRBV20-1	TRBJ1-2	CSAMDRIYGYTF
.	TRBV28	TRBJ1-5	CASSFGPLNQPQHF
.	TRBV27	TRBJ2-1	CASSSIVDEQFF
.	TRBV7-9	TRBJ2-7	CASSLGPFYEQYF
TRBD2	TRBV7-9	TRBJ2-2	CASRLTSANTGELFF